The 26 T cell receptor beta chains presented below share a single source sample, sequenced in a study of T cells expressing NK-cell markers. Following a re-call of the 5' RACE reads, TCRdb has one entry per CDR3 protein and lacks DNA. This table lists about half a million distinct CDR3 sequences. Sequencing was carried out using blood T cells: a sorted CD56 or NKG2C T cell subset, CD4+ or CD8+ T cells, or bulk PBMC T cells (not recorded which). These receptor sequences come from a woman aged 45 to 65 in good health.

V and J are TRBV5-4 and TRBJ2-3; TCRdb names TRBD2, which stays unverified in the absence of DNA. Germline CDR1 is SGHNT and CDR2 is YYREEE (reference sequence). The CDR3 is 13 residues long. CDR3 sequence reads: CASSLDWEDTQYF. Variable domain in full (rest from reference TRBV5-4 and TRBJ2-3): ETGVTQSPTHLIKTRGQQVTLRCSSQSGHNTVSWYQQALGQGPQFIFQYYREEENGRGNFPPRFSGLQFPNYSSELNVNALELDDSALYLCASSLDWEDTQYFGPGTRLTVL.

J is TRBJ2-3 and V is TRBV7-9; the TRBD1 assignment by TCRdb is unverifiable without DNA. The CDR3 is 15 residues long. Germline V gene data show CDR1 as SEHNR and CDR2 as FQNEAQ (reference sequence). The CDR3 loop reads CARADPRISTDTQYF.

V gene TRBV3-1 combines with J gene TRBJ2-1; TCRdb returns TRBD2, unconfirmable since there is no DNA. The CDR3 is 16 amino acids. The germline V gene has CDR1 LGHDT and CDR2 YNNKEL (reference sequence). The CDR3 loop is CASRRGLAGKYNEQFF.

The chain is built from TRBV20-1 and TRBJ2-1; the TCRdb D gene call, TRBD2, has no DNA to confirm it. Germline values: CDR1 DFQATT, CDR2 SNEGSKA (reference sequence). The CDR3 sequence is 16 residues long. The CDR3 sequence is CSARPGRGGRKGEQFF.

The V call is TRBV30, the J call TRBJ1-1; the D call from TCRdb, TRBD1, cannot be confirmed without DNA. The CDR3 is made up of 11 amino acids. Germline loops: CDR1 GTSNPN, CDR2 SVGIG (reference sequence). The CDR3 reads CAGSHRAEAFF.

The J gene is TRBJ1-5, the V gene TRBV11-2; TCRdb's D call, TRBD1, is unchecked because there is no DNA. The germline V gene has CDR1 SGHAT and CDR2 FQNNGV. The CDR3 spans 14 residues. The CDR3 here is CASSSGQGRSPQHF.

The genes are TRBV7-2 and TRBJ2-5; TCRdb returns TRBD1, unconfirmable since there is no DNA. Germline V gene data show CDR1 as SGHTA and CDR2 as FQGNSA. The CDR3 extends over 15 amino acids. The CDR3 loop is CASSTPKMGTETQYF.

The chain combines TRBV3-1 with TRBJ2-5; TCRdb lists TRBD1, though no DNA is available to test this call. Germline V gene sequence: CDR1 LGHDT, CDR2 YNNKEL (reference sequence). The CDR3 length is 16 residues. The CDR3 protein is CASSQFLRGQGETQYF.

The V call is TRBV4-1, the J call TRBJ1-2. CDR1 MGHRA and CDR2 YSYEKL come from the germline V gene. The CDR3 is 15 residues long. The CDR3 loop is CASSQGDGEIYGYTF.

The J gene is TRBJ2-2, the V gene TRBV5-1; the TCRdb call, TRBD2, lacks DNA for checking. Germline V gives CDR1 SGHRS, CDR2 YFSETQ. This CDR3 region has 16 residues. The CDR3 spells CASSPEAGGPIGELFF.

V and J are TRBV10-2 and TRBJ2-2; the TCRdb D gene call, TRBD2, has no DNA to confirm it. The CDR3 extends over 14 amino acids. Germline CDR1 is WSHSY and CDR2 is SAAADI. This CDR3 is CASSEAGNTGELFF.

The chain carries TRBV24-1 and TRBJ2-3; TCRdb outputs TRBD1, but without DNA this stays unchecked. Looked up from germline, CDR1 is KGHDR and CDR2 is SFDVKD. The CDR3 consists of 15 residues. The CDR3 region is CATSDRWQGGDTQYF.

The chain joins TRBV10-3 to TRBJ2-1; no DNA is available, so the TRBD2 call from TCRdb remains unchecked. This CDR3 contains 15 residues. Germline V gene lookup returns CDR1 ENHRY and CDR2 SYGVKD. CDR3 sequence reads: CAISETGTRDNEQFF.

The rearrangement uses TRBV4-1 and TRBJ2-3; the TRBD1 assignment by TCRdb is unverifiable without DNA. CDR1 is MGHRA and CDR2 is YSYEKL in the germline V gene. The CDR3 sequence is 17 residues long. CDR3 residues: CASSQEWSGILRDTQYF.

V gene TRBV5-1 combines with J gene TRBJ2-3; TCRdb's D gene call, TRBD2, goes unchecked for lack of DNA. Germline values: CDR1 SGHRS, CDR2 YFSETQ. The CDR3 is made up of 20 amino acids. This CDR3 reads CASSLFGLAGLPVIGDTQYF.

The chain combines TRBV3-1 with TRBJ2-2; the D call from TCRdb, TRBD2, cannot be confirmed without DNA. CDR1 and CDR2 (germline): LGHDT, YNNKEL (reference sequence). The CDR3 loop spans 16 amino acids. Here the CDR3 reads CASSRIAQGSTGELFF.

V usage is TRBV7-3 and J usage is TRBJ2-7. Germline CDR1 is SGHTA and CDR2 is FQGTGA. The CDR3 length is 12 residues. CDR3 amino acids: CASSAAANEQYF.

The chain combines TRBV11-3 with TRBJ1-3. Germline V gene lookup returns CDR1 SGHNT and CDR2 YENEEA. This CDR3 contains 13 residues. The CDR3 reads CASSLFSGNTIYF.

The J gene is TRBJ2-5, the V gene TRBV12-3 or TRBV12-4; as DNA is missing, the TRBD1 call by TCRdb cannot be tested. The CDR3 is 15 residues long. CDR3 loop: CASSKDRVYQETQYF.

The chain employs TRBV5-1 and TRBJ2-5; the TCRdb D gene call, TRBD2, has no DNA to confirm it. Looked up from germline, CDR1 is SGHRS and CDR2 is YFSETQ. The CDR3 is 14 amino acids. This CDR3 reads CASSLLGAQETQYF.

V and J are TRBV10-3 and TRBJ1-2. CDR1 and CDR2 (germline): ENHRY, SYGVKD. The CDR3 sequence is 12 residues long. The chain's CDR3 is CAISESWDGYTF.

The chain is built from TRBV6-5 and TRBJ1-2. The CDR3 totals 12 residues. In germline, CDR1 is MNHEY, CDR2 SVGAGI. The CDR3 sequence is CASTSPKAGYTF.

This chain links TRBV5-1 with TRBJ2-3; absent DNA, TCRdb's TRBD2 call cannot be checked. The CDR3 is made up of 17 amino acids. Per the germline V gene, CDR1 is SGHRS and CDR2 is YFSETQ. CDR3 loop: CASSLIGLGGRTDTQYF.

V is TRBV20-1 and J is TRBJ2-3; TCRdb names TRBD2, which stays unverified in the absence of DNA. CDR1 is DFQATT and CDR2 is SNEGSKA in the germline V gene (reference sequence). CDR3 size: 16 residues. This CDR3 reads CSASAAGAGSTDTQYF.

The chain has TRBV12-3 or TRBV12-4 and TRBJ2-1; TCRdb gives TRBD1 as the D gene, but with no DNA this cannot be confirmed. There are 12 residues in the CDR3. The CDR3: CASSWTGRDTLF.

The J gene is TRBJ1-3, the V gene TRBV20-1; TCRdb proposes TRBD1, but this gene call is untestable without DNA. This CDR3 contains 15 residues. The V gene's germline CDR1 is DFQATT and CDR2 SNEGSKA (reference sequence). CDR3 sequence reads: CSAVLGTQDLNTIYF.